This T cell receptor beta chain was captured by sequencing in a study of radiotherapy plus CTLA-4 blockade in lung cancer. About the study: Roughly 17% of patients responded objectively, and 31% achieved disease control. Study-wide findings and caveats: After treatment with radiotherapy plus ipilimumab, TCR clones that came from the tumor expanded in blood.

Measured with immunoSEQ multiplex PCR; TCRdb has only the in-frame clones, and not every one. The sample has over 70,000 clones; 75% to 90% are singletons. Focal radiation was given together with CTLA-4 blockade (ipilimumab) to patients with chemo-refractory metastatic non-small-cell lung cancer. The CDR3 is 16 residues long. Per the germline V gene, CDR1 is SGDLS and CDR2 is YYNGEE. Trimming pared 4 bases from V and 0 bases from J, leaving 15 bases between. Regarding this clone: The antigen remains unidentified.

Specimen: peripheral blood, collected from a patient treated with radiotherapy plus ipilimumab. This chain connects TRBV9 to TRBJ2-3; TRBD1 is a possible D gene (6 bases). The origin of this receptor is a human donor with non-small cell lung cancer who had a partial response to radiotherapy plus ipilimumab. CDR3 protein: CASSPETGASTDTQYF. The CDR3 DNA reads TGTGCCAGCAGCCCAGAGACAGGAGCCAGCACAGATACGCAGTATTTT.